Each of the 30 T cell receptor beta chains below was sequenced from the same sample in a study of T cell clonality in common variable immunodeficiency. Study outcomes and limitations: Common variable immunodeficiency TCR beta sequences reportedly had fewer deletions and N-nucleotide insertions.

Sequenced by immunoSEQ multiplex PCR; TCRdb stores in-frame clones only, minus some. The sample shows about 34,000 clones, none of them appearing just once. Their cognate antigens are unknown. Sequences were obtained from peripheral blood mononuclear cells. The origin of the receptors is a human donor with common variable immunodeficiency.

This clone was found a few times. The CDR3 end falls 3 residues outside the read, so it is completed with the germline J gene. This sequence joins TRBV2 and TRBJ2-1, with 10 bases identical to TRBD2. V trimming: 7 bases; J trimming: 3 bases; junction bases outside the gene matches: 3. The CDR3 sequence is 14 residues long. The germline V gene has CDR1 SNHLY and CDR2 FYNNEI. The CDR3 spells CASIGTSVYNEQFF. The DNA read from the CDR3 is TGTGCCAGCATCGGGACTAGCGTCTACAATGAG. The variable domain in full, completed from reference TRBV2 and TRBJ2-1, reads EPEVTQTPSHQVTQMGQEVILRCVPISNHLYFYWYRQILGQKVEFLVSFYNNEISEKSEIFDDQFSVERPDGSNFTLKIRSTKLEDSAMYFCASIGTSVYNEQFFGPGTRLTVL.

There are many counts of this clone. The read terminates 3 residues ahead of where the CDR3 ends, so the germline J gene completes it. This chain connects TRBV18 to TRBJ2-2, with TRBD2 matching over 8 bases. Germline CDR1 KGHSH, CDR2 LQKENI. This CDR3 is built from 17 residues. Losses at the gene ends were 5 bases for V and 1 base for J; bases not matched to a gene: 9. CDR3 loop: CASSARILAENTGELFF. Incomplete CDR3 DNA: TGTGCCAGCTCAGCGAGAATACTAGCGGAGAACACCGGGGAG.

This clone was seen many times. The read halts 3 residues ahead of the CDR3 end, with the missing end drawn from the germline J gene. V and J are TRBV7-2 and TRBJ1-2; D is perhaps TRBD1 (6 bases). Germline V gives CDR1 SGHTA, CDR2 FQGNSA. This CDR3 has 12 residues. Trimming removed 5 bases at V and 7 bases at J, with 11 bases between. Incomplete CDR3 DNA: TGTGCCAGCAGCAAACAGGGTGCTGGC. Protein product: CASSKQGAG. In full, the CDR3 is CASSKQGAGYTF. Looking up the rest from reference TRBV7-2 and TRBJ1-2 gives the full variable domain: GAGVSQSPSNKVTEKGKDVELRCDPISGHTALYWYRQSLGQGLEFLIYFQGNSAPDKSGLPSDRFSAERTGGSVSTLTIQRTQQEDSAVYLCASSKQGAGYTFGSGTRLTVV.

The CDR3 spells CSARDWSSYEQYF. CDR3 bases read: TGCAGTGCTCGGGACTGGAGCTCCTACGAG. The rearrangement links TRBV20-1 to TRBJ2-7, with D possibly matching TRBD2 (6 bases). The read stops 3 residues short of the end of the CDR3; the missing end is completed from the germline J gene. CDR1 is DFQATT and CDR2 is SNEGSKA in the germline V gene (reference sequence). This CDR3 region has 13 residues. V lost 5 bases and J lost 0, with 11 bases in between.

This clone was seen ten or more times. The CDR3 goes on 3 residues after the read ends, and that part is filled in from the germline J gene. This sequence joins TRBV11-2 and TRBJ1-1, with D perhaps TRBD1 (6 bases). Looked up from germline, CDR1 is SGHAT and CDR2 is FQNNGV. The germline V and J ends were trimmed by 3 bases and 3 bases, with 14 bases remaining between them. The CDR3 is made up of 15 amino acids. CDR3 residues: CASSFSTGLDTEAFF. CDR3 DNA, as far as it was read: TGTGCCAGCAGCTTCTCCACAGGGTTGGACACTGAA. Full variable domain (missing parts from reference TRBV11-2 and TRBJ1-1): EAGVAQSPRYKIIEKRQSVAFWCNPISGHATLYWYQQILGQGPKLLIQFQNNGVVDDSQLPKDRFSAERLKGVDSTLKIQPAKLEDSAVYLCASSFSTGLDTEAFFGQGTRLTVV.

This clone has ten or more counts. The read terminates 3 residues ahead of where the CDR3 ends, so the germline J gene completes it. The V call is TRBV30, the J call TRBJ1-4; tentatively, D is TRBD1 (6 bases). The germline CDR1 and CDR2 sequences are GTSNPN and SVGIG (reference sequence). The CDR3 is 15 amino acids. Deletions cut 3 bases from V and 3 bases from J, with 14 bases between. CDR3 in amino acids: CAWSEQGIANEKLFF. The sequenced CDR3 bases are TGTGCCTGGAGCGAACAGGGAATTGCTAATGAAAAA.

This clone occurred many times. The CDR3 is cut off 3 residues early in the read; its end comes from the germline J gene. The chain links TRBV18 to TRBJ1-1; D call uncertain. Germline V gives CDR1 KGHSH, CDR2 LQKENI. This CDR3 has 15 residues. The CDR3 loop reads CASSPQGLGMGRAFF. CDR3 bases read: TGTGCCAGCTCACCACAGGGTCTGGGCATGGGTAGA. The full variable domain, with the rest looked up from reference TRBV18 and TRBJ1-1, is NAGVMQNPRHLVRRRGQEARLRCSPMKGHSHVYWYRQLPEEGLKFMVYLQKENIIDESGMPKERFSAEFPKEGPSILRIQQVVRGDSAAYFCASSPQGLGMGRAFFGQGTRLTVV.

Points on this clone: The read finishes 3 residues shy of the CDR3 end, and the germline J gene is used to complete it. The chain combines TRBV20-1 with TRBJ2-3, with 13 positions matching TRBD2. Per the germline V gene, CDR1 is DFQATT and CDR2 is SNEGSKA (reference sequence). CDR3 length equals 15 residues. The J segment lost 3 bases and the V segment lost 2 bases, leaving 2 bases of the junction unmatched. This chain's CDR3 is CSARRGLAGTDTQYF. CDR3 bases read: TGCAGTGCTAGAAGGGGACTAGCGGGAACAGATACG.

About this clone itself: The missing CDR3 end, 3 residues past where the read stops, is filled in from the germline J gene. This chain joins TRBV7-3 and TRBJ2-3; D possibly corresponds to TRBD1 (5 bases). CDR3 length: 14 residues. From germline, CDR1 is SGHTA and CDR2 FQGTGA. V lost 4 bases and J lost 0, with 8 bases in between. The sequenced CDR3 bases are TGTGCCAGCAGCTCAGGGCCTAGCACAGATACG. Translated, it gives CASSSGPSTDT. The entire CDR3 protein reads CASSSGPSTDTQYF. The full variable domain, with the rest looked up from reference TRBV7-3 and TRBJ2-3, is GAGVSQTPSNKVTEKGKYVELRCDPISGHTALYWYRQSLGQGPEFLIYFQGTGAADDSGLPNDRFFAVRPEGSVSTLKIQRTERGDSAVYLCASSSGPSTDTQYFGPGTRLTVL.

As for this clone: The read finishes 3 residues shy of the CDR3 end, and the germline J gene is used to complete it. The V gene is TRBV20-1, the J gene TRBJ2-7; no firm D call. The V end lost 5 bases, the J end lost 6 bases, and 23 bases lay between the germline ends. Per the germline V gene, CDR1 is DFQATT and CDR2 is SNEGSKA (reference sequence). The CDR3 has 15 residues. CDR3 loop: CSAVELLQRLGEQYF. Partial CDR3 DNA: TGCAGTGCTGTGGAGTTACTTCAGCGCCTGGGCGAG.

This clone was counted ten times or more. The read is 3 residues too short to cover the CDR3 end, so that end is filled in from the germline J gene. The gene calls are TRBV20-1 and TRBJ2-3, with 12 bases fitting TRBD2. Germline CDR1 and CDR2: DFQATT and SNEGSKA (reference sequence). The CDR3 loop spans 15 amino acids. Germline trimming cut 5 bases from V and 0 bases from J; bases unmatched to any gene: 3. The DNA read from the CDR3 is TGCAGTGCTGTGGGACTAGCGGGTAGCACAGATACG. Translation gives CSAVGLAGSTDT. The entire CDR3 protein reads CSAVGLAGSTDTQYF.

There are a few counts of this clone. The missing CDR3 end, 3 residues past where the read stops, is filled in from the germline J gene. The chain carries TRBV7-2 and TRBJ2-1; 7 bases agree with TRBD2. The CDR3 is made up of 15 amino acids. After removal of 3 bases from V and 0 bases from J, the junction contained 2 bases not matched to a gene. CDR1 and CDR2 from the germline V gene are SGHTA and FQGNSA. CDR3 DNA, as far as it was read: TGTGCCAGCAGCTTGAGCGGGACCTCCTACAATGAG. Its translation: CASSLSGTSYNE. The full CDR3 protein is CASSLSGTSYNEQFF.

Turning to this clone: The read ends 3 residues early relative to the CDR3; the germline J gene fills the gap. This rearrangement joins TRBV7-2 to TRBJ1-1; D is ambiguous. CDR1 is SGHTA, CDR2 FQGNSA, per germline. V shed 1 base and J shed 3 bases, with 6 bases lying between them. The CDR3 loop spans 13 amino acids. CDR3 sequence reads: CASSLVRDTEAFF. Incomplete CDR3 DNA: TGTGCCAGCAGCTTAGTCCGGGACACTGAA.

About this clone: Read data end 3 residues before the CDR3 end; the end is taken from the germline J gene. The gene calls are TRBV2 and TRBJ2-1, with 13 positions matching TRBD2. The CDR3 runs to 17 residues. Germline V lookup: CDR1 SNHLY, CDR2 FYNNEI. With V trimmed by 8 bases and J by 4 bases, 11 bases remained unmatched. This chain's CDR3 is CASLITSGRAPYNEQFF. CDR3 DNA, as far as it was read: TGTGCCAGCCTGATAACTAGCGGGAGGGCTCCGTACAATGAG.

This clone has more than one count but fewer than ten. This chain's CDR3 is CASSPLAGGQETQYF. The sequenced CDR3 bases are TGTGCCAGCTCACCACTAGCGGGAGGGCAAGAGACC. J is TRBJ2-5 and V is TRBV18; TRBD2 matches 11 bases. The sequenced fragment ends 3 residues before the CDR3 boundary, so the rest is inferred from the germline J gene. Germline loops: CDR1 KGHSH, CDR2 LQKENI. V lost 1 base, J lost 2 bases, and 0 bases stayed unmatched. The CDR3 spans 15 residues. Together with reference TRBV18 and TRBJ2-5, the CDR3 gives the full variable domain: NAGVMQNPRHLVRRRGQEARLRCSPMKGHSHVYWYRQLPEEGLKFMVYLQKENIIDESGMPKERFSAEFPKEGPSILRIQQVVRGDSAAYFCASSPLAGGQETQYFGPGTRLLVL.

This clone was counted a few times. The read finishes 3 residues shy of the CDR3 end, and the germline J gene is used to complete it. In the same sample, other DNA sequences code for this CDR3. The rearrangement uses TRBV7-8 and TRBJ2-7; TRBD2 aligns across 7 bases. Germline V gives CDR1 SGHVS, CDR2 FQNEAQ. Losses at the gene ends were 1 base for V and 3 bases for J; bases not matched to a gene: 6. CDR3 length: 15 amino acids. The chain's CDR3 is CASSLGAGPLYEQYF. The DNA read from the CDR3 is TGTGCCAGCAGCTTAGGAGCGGGACCCCTCTACGAG. Full variable domain (rest looked up from reference TRBV7-8 and TRBJ2-7): GAGVSQSPRYKVAKRGQDVALRCDPISGHVSLFWYQQALGQGPEFLTYFQNEAQLDKSGLPSDRFFAERPEGSVSTLKIQRTQQEDSAVYLCASSLGAGPLYEQYFGPGTRLTVT.

This clone has a count of ten or more. The read is 3 residues too short to cover the CDR3 end, so that end is filled in from the germline J gene. The gene calls are TRBV24-1 and TRBJ2-1; TRBD2 matches at 7 bases. The ends lost 5 bases at V and 4 bases at J; junction bases unmatched: 7. The CDR3 is 15 residues long. Germline CDR1 and CDR2: KGHDR and SFDVKD. Incomplete CDR3 DNA: TGTGCCACCAGTGCGTTGAGCGGGGCTTACAATGAG. Translating it yields CATSALSGAYNE. The whole CDR3 sequence is CATSALSGAYNEQFF.

In this sample, this clone turned up a few times. The CDR3 end lies 3 residues beyond the end of the read and is filled in from the germline J gene. The rearrangement joins TRBV5-1 to TRBJ2-7; the match to TRBD2 covers 11 bases. J gave up 2 bases and V 0 bases, and 7 bases lay outside the gene matches. The CDR3 spans 17 residues. Per the germline V gene, CDR1 is SGHRS and CDR2 is YFSETQ. CDR3 DNA (partial): TGCGCCAGCAGCTTGGCCCTGGGACTAGCGGTGACCTACGAG. Translating it yields CASSLALGLAVTYE. The entire CDR3 sequence reads CASSLALGLAVTYEQYF.

This clone was recorded many times. The read falls 3 residues short of the CDR3 end, and the missing part is taken from the germline J gene. The gene calls are TRBV10-3 and TRBJ2-5, with 10 nucleotides matching TRBD2. The CDR3 has 13 residues. Germline CDR1 ENHRY, CDR2 SYGVKD. The J segment lost 7 bases and the V segment lost 8 bases, leaving 7 bases of the junction unmatched. CDR3 in amino acids: CAISSGSLGTQYF. The CDR3 bases that were read are TGTGCCATCTCTAGCGGGAGCTTGGGGACC.

This clone was seen more than once but under ten times. The read ends 3 residues early relative to the CDR3; the germline J gene fills the gap. The chain carries TRBV5-1 and TRBJ2-3; D gene uncertain. V lost 2 bases and J 0 bases, leaving 7 bases between the germline ends. CDR1 and CDR2 from the germline V gene are SGHRS and YFSETQ. This CDR3 has 14 residues. CDR3 DNA, as far as it was read: TGCGCCAGCAGCTTCGGGTCTAGCACAGATACG. It is translated as CASSFGSSTDT. The entire CDR3 sequence reads CASSFGSSTDTQYF.

This clone is categorized as medium-sized (0.01 to 0.1%). The read comes to an end 3 residues before the CDR3 does, leaving the germline J gene to fill in the end. This rearrangement joins TRBV5-4 to TRBJ1-1, with TRBD1 matching 7 bases. V gave up 6 bases and J gave up 5 bases; unmatched junction bases: 13. Germline V gene sequence: CDR1 SGHNT, CDR2 YYREEE (reference sequence). This CDR3 region has 15 residues. CDR3 loop: CASTSENRGGTEAFF. The sequenced CDR3 bases are TGTGCCAGCACCTCCGAGAACAGGGGTGGGACTGAA.

This clone was counted many times. The read comes to an end 3 residues before the CDR3 does, leaving the germline J gene to fill in the end. The chain recombines TRBV19 with TRBJ2-3; D is ambiguous. Germline V gene data show CDR1 as LNHDA and CDR2 as SQIVND (reference sequence). The CDR3 spans 13 residues. Incomplete CDR3 DNA: TGTGCCAGTAGTATGGTAGTGCAGGAGCCG. This translates into CASSMVVQEP. The complete CDR3 reads CASSMVVQEPQYF.

In regard to this clone: The sequence runs out 3 residues before the end of the CDR3; the remainder is reconstructed from the germline J gene. The rearrangement uses TRBV7-2 and TRBJ2-3; 7 nucleotides agree with TRBD1. This CDR3 has 12 residues. Germline V gene sequence: CDR1 SGHTA, CDR2 FQGNSA. The CDR3 loop reads CASSLVGGTQYF. The DNA read from the CDR3 is TGTGCCAGCAGCTTAGTAGGGGGCACG.

This clone came up many times. The read terminates 3 residues before the CDR3 end, so the remaining end is supplied by the germline J gene. The gene calls are TRBV18 and TRBJ1-5; D ambiguous. This CDR3 region has 14 residues. The germline gives CDR1 KGHSH, CDR2 LQKENI. The V end was cut by 6 bases, the J end by 3 bases, with 12 bases between. CDR3 DNA (partial): TGTGCCAGCTCCTCGGCGGGCAACAATCAGCCC. Translated, it gives CASSSAGNNQP. The full CDR3 sequence reads CASSSAGNNQPQHF.

This clone was seen ten or more times. Coverage ceases 3 residues before the CDR3 finishes, and the germline J gene fills in the end. The chain joins TRBV7-2 to TRBJ2-5; the D is unclear. Looked up from germline, CDR1 is SGHTA and CDR2 is FQGNSA. The V end lost 5 bases, the J end lost 5 bases, and 9 bases lay between the germline ends. The CDR3 consists of 12 residues. The sequenced CDR3 bases are TGTGCCAGCAGCCCCAGTGTTGAGACC. It yields the protein CASSPSVET. The entire CDR3 sequence reads CASSPSVETQYF.

Many counts were recorded for this clone. Read sequence stops 3 residues before the CDR3 end, and the germline J gene provides the missing end. V and J are TRBV7-8 and TRBJ2-3; D might be TRBD1 (6 bases). The V and J ends lost 5 bases and 4 bases respectively, with 16 bases between them. This CDR3 region has 15 residues. The germline CDR1 and CDR2 sequences are SGHVS and FQNEAQ. CDR3 DNA (partial): TGTGCCAGCAGCCCAAACTACAGGGCGTCAGATACG. This encodes CASSPNYRASDT. In full, the CDR3 reads CASSPNYRASDTQYF.

This clone was seen many times. The read finishes 3 residues shy of the CDR3 end, and the germline J gene is used to complete it. The V and J genes are TRBV19 and TRBJ2-3; possible D gene TRBD1, 6 bases. The ends were cut back, 5 bases at V and 1 base at J, with 16 bases in the middle. This CDR3 is built from 16 residues. Germline V lookup: CDR1 LNHDA, CDR2 SQIVND (reference sequence). CDR3 residues: CASSLFAKGGTDTQYF. The CDR3 DNA, read in part, is TGTGCCAGTAGTCTCTTCGCGAAGGGGGGCACAGATACG. Full variable domain (missing parts from reference TRBV19 and TRBJ2-3): DGGITQSPKYLFRKEGQNVTLSCEQNLNHDAMYWYRQDPGQGLRLIYYSQIVNDFQKGDIAEGYSVSREKKESFPLTVTSAQKNPTAFYLCASSLFAKGGTDTQYFGPGTRLTVL.

There are many counts of this clone. The CDR3 end is not reached by the read, which stops 3 residues before it; the germline J gene fills it in. This rearrangement joins TRBV10-1 to TRBJ1-5; the match to TRBD1 covers 10 bases. Germline CDR1 and CDR2: WNHNN and SYGVQD (reference sequence). The CDR3 sequence is 14 residues long. V lost 8 bases and J lost 7; bases outside the gene matches: 8. The part of the CDR3 DNA that was read is TGCGCCAGCCTAAGGCGACAGGGGGCACAGCCC. Its translation: CASLRRQGAQP. In full, the CDR3 is CASLRRQGAQPQHF.

This clone was picked up many times. The CDR3 end lies 3 residues beyond the end of the read and is filled in from the germline J gene. The J gene is TRBJ2-7, the V gene TRBV27; 8 bases fit TRBD1. The germline CDR1 and CDR2 sequences are MNHEY and SMNVEV (reference sequence). This CDR3 spans 13 amino acids. With V trimmed by 5 bases and J by 3 bases, 3 bases remained unmatched. The CDR3 sequence is CASSITGGYEQYF. Partial CDR3 DNA: TGTGCCAGCAGTATAACAGGGGGCTACGAG.

This clone was found a few times. The sequence runs out 3 residues before the end of the CDR3; the remainder is reconstructed from the germline J gene. The rearrangement uses TRBV5-6 and TRBJ1-6; D not certain. Germline lookup yields CDR1 SGHDT and CDR2 YYEEEE. This CDR3 comprises 13 residues. Deletions cut 1 base from V and 7 bases from J, with 6 bases between. CDR3 protein: CASSLPGNSPLHF. The DNA read from the CDR3 is TGTGCCAGCAGCTTGCCCGGGAATTCACCC.